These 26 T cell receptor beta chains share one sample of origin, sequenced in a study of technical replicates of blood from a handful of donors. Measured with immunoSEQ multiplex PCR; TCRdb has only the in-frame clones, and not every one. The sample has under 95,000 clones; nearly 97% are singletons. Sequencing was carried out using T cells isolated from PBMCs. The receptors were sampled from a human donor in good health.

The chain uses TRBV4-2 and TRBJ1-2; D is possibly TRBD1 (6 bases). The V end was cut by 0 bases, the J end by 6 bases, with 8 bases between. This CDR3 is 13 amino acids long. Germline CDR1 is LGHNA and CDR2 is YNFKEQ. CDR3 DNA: TGTGCCAGCAGCCAAGAAGGGGGGGATGGCTACACCTTC. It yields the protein CASSQEGGDGYTF.

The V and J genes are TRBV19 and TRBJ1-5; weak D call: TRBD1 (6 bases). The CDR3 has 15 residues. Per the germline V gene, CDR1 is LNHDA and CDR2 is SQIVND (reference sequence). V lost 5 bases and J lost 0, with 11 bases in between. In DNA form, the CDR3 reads TGTGCCAGTAGTCCGACAGGCTATAGCAATCAGCCCCAGCATTTT. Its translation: CASSPTGYSNQPQHF.

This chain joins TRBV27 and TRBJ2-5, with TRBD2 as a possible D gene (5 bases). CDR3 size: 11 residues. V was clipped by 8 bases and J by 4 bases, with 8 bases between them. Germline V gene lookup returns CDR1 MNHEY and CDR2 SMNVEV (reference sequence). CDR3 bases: TGTGCCAGCGGACTGGTAGAGACCCAGTACTTC. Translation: CASGLVETQYF.

The CDR3 loop reads CASSPWGGYGYTF. The CDR3 nucleotides read TGTGCCAGCAGCCCCTGGGGGGGCTATGGCTACACCTTC. This chain links TRBV27 with TRBJ1-2; the D gene is possibly TRBD1 (5 bases). The germline V and J ends were trimmed by 6 bases and 4 bases, with 12 bases remaining between them. The germline CDR1 and CDR2 sequences are MNHEY and SMNVEV (reference sequence). The CDR3 runs to 13 residues.

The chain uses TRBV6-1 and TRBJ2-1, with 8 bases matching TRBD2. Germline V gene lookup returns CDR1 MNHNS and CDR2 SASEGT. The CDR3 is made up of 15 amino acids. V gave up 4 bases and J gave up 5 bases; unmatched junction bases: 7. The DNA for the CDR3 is TGTGCCAGCAGTGCCCGACTAGCGAAAAACAATGAGCAGTTCTTC. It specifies CASSARLAKNNEQFF.

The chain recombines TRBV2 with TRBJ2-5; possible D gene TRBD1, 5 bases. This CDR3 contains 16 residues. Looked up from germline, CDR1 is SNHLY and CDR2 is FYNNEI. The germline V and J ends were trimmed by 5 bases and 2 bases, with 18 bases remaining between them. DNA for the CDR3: TGTGCCAGCAGTCAGACCCGCGAGACAGTACAAGAGACCCAGTACTTC. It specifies CASSQTRETVQETQYF.

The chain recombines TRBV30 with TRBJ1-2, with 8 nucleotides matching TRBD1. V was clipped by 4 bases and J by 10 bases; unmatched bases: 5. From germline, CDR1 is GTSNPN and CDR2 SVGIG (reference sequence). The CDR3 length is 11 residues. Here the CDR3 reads CAWNHRGFYTF. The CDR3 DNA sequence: TGTGCCTGGAATCACAGGGGGTTCTACACCTTC.

CDR3 protein: CASRQQGARGYTF. The DNA of the CDR3 is TGTGCCAGCAGACAACAGGGGGCGCGTGGCTACACCTTC. The rearrangement links TRBV6-1 to TRBJ1-2, with 9 bases aligning to TRBD1. The germline V gene has CDR1 MNHNS and CDR2 SASEGT. Trimming took 6 bases from V and 7 from J; bases not matched to a gene: 6. The CDR3 covers 13 residues.

This CDR3 is CASSIYTEAFF. The CDR3 region has the DNA TGTGCCAGTAGTATCTACACTGAAGCTTTCTTT. The V gene is TRBV19, the J gene TRBJ1-1, with unresolved D. Germline CDR1 LNHDA, CDR2 SQIVND (reference sequence). The CDR3 length is 11 residues. The germline V and J ends were trimmed by 3 bases and 3 bases, with 2 bases remaining between them. Complete variable domain (other parts from reference TRBV19 and TRBJ1-1): DGGITQSPKYLFRKEGQNVTLSCEQNLNHDAMYWYRQDPGQGLRLIYYSQIVNDFQKGDIAEGYSVSREKKESFPLTVTSAQKNPTAFYLCASSIYTEAFFGQGTRLTVV.

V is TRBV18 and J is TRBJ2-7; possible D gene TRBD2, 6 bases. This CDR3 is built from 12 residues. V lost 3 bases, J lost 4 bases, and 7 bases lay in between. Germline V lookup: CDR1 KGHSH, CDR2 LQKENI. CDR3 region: CASSPGGYEQYF. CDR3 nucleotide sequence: TGTGCCAGCTCACCGGGGGGATACGAGCAGTACTTC.

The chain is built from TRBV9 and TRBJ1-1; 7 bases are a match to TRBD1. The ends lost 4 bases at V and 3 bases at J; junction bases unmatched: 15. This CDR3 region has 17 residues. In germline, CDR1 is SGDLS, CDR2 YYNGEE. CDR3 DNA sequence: TGTGCCAGCAGCCCTCGACAGGGAGTGGGTGGGGACACTGAAGCTTTCTTT. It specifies CASSPRQGVGGDTEAFF.

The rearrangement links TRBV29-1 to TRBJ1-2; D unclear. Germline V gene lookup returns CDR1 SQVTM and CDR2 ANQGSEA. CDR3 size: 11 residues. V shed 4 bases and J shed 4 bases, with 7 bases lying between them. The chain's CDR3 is CSVAGIYGYTF. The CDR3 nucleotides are TGCAGCGTTGCCGGGATCTATGGCTACACCTTC.

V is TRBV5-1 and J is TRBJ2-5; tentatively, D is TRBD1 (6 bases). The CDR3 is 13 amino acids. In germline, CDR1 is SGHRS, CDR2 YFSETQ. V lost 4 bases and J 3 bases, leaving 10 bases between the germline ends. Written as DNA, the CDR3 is TGCGCCAGCAGCGCCGGACAGAAAGAGACCCAGTACTTC. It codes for CASSAGQKETQYF.

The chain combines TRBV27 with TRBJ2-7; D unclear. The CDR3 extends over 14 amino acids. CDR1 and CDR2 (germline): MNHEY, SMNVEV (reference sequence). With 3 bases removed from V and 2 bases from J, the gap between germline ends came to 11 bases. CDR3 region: CASSFSGYAYEQYF. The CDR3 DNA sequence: TGTGCCAGCAGTTTCTCAGGTTACGCCTACGAGCAGTACTTC.

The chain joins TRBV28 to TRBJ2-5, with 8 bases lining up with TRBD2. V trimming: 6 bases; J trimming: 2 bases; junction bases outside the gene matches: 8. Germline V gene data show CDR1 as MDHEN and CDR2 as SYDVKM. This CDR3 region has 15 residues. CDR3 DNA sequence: TGTGCCAGCAGCTCTCGGGGACTAGGTCAAGAGACCCAGTACTTC. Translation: CASSSRGLGQETQYF.

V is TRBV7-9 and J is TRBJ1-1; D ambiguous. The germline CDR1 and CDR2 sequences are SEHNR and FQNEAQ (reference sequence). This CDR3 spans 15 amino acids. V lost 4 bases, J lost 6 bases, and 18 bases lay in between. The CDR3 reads CASSSRSVLESEAFF. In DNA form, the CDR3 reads TGTGCCAGCAGCTCCCGGTCCGTTTTGGAGTCTGAAGCTTTCTTT.

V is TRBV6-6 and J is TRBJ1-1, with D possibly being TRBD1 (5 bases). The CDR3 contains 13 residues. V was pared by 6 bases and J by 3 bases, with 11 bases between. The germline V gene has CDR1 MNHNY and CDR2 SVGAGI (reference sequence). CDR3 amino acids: CASRWGRDTEAFF. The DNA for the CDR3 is TGTGCCAGCAGGTGGGGGAGGGACACTGAAGCTTTCTTT.

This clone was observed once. The CDR3 protein is CASRPRGRGGIQYF. The CDR3 coding sequence is TGTGCCAGTAGGCCCAGGGGGCGGGGGGGCATTCAGTACTTC. This chain uses TRBV19 with TRBJ2-4; D might be TRBD2 (9 bases). The germline V gene has CDR1 LNHDA and CDR2 SQIVND (reference sequence). The CDR3 has 14 residues. The V end lost 6 bases, the J end lost 9 bases, and 18 bases lay between the germline ends.

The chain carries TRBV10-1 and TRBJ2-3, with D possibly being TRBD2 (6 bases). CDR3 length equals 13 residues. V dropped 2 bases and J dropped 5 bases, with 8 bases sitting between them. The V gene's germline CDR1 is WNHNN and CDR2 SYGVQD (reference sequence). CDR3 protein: CASSEPGVDTQYF. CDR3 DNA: TGCGCCAGCAGTGAGCCGGGGGTAGATACGCAGTATTTT.

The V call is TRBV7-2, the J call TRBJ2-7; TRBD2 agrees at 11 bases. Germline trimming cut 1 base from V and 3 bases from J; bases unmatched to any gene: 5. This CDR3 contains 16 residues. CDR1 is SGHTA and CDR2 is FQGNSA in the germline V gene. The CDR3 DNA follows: TGTGCCAGCAGCTTAGTTCTAGCGGGGGGATTCTACGAGCAGTACTTC. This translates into CASSLVLAGGFYEQYF.

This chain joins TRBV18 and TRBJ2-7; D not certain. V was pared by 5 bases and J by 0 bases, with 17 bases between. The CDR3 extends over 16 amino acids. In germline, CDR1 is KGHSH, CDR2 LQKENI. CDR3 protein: CASSREVRLPSYEQYF. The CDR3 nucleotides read TGTGCCAGCTCAAGAGAAGTCCGTCTCCCCTCCTACGAGCAGTACTTC.

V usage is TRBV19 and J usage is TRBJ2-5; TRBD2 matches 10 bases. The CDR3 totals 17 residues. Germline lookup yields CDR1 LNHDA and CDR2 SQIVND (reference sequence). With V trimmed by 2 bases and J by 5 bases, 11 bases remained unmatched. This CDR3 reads CASSISASGSPGETQYF. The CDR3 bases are TGTGCCAGTAGTATATCGGCTAGCGGGAGCCCAGGGGAGACCCAGTACTTC.

In DNA form, the CDR3 reads TGTGCCAGCAGGACAGGAAGTAGTAACTCCTACGAGCAGTACTTC. The encoded protein is CASRTGSSNSYEQYF. The chain is built from TRBV27 and TRBJ2-7; a weak D match, TRBD1 (6 bases). V was cut by 6 bases and J by 0 bases, with 15 bases left in between. This CDR3 has 15 amino acids. The germline CDR1 and CDR2 sequences are MNHEY and SMNVEV (reference sequence).

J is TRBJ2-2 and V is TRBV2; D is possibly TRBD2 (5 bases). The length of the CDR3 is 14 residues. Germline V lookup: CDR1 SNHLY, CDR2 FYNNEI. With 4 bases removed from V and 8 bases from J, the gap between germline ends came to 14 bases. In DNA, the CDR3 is TGTGCCAGCAGTGTAGAATCGGGGATGGGGGAGCTGTTTTTT. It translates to CASSVESGMGELFF.

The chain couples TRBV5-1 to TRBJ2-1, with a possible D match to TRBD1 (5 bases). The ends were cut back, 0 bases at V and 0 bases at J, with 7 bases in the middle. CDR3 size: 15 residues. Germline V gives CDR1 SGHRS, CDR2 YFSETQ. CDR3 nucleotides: TGCGCCAGCAGCTTGGAACAGGTCTCCTACAATGAGCAGTTCTTC. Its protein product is CASSLEQVSYNEQFF.

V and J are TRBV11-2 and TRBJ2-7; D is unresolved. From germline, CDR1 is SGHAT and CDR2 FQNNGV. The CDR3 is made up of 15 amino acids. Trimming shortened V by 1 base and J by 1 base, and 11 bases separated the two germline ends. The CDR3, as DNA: TGTGCCAGCAGCTTAGTTGGGCAGCATTCCTACGAGCAGTACTTC. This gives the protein CASSLVGQHSYEQYF.